These 30 T cell receptor beta chains share one sample of origin, sequenced in a study of cytomegalovirus exposure and HLA in healthy donors (dated by TCRdb to about 2017). To prepare the library, the immunoSEQ multiplex PCR assay was applied. For the multiplex PCR, a mixture combining 60 forward primers for TCR Vbeta segments and 13 reverse primers for TCR Jbeta segments was used. Not all clones reach the TCRdb copy of this immuneACCESS table, which keeps in-frame sequences only. Checked studies attribute under half of the gap to unresolved V genes and leave the rest unexplained. Within this sample are about 270,000 clones, with under 80% of them counted one time only. The top ten clones comprise under 2.5% of the sample. The sample taken for sequencing was PBMCs. These receptors all come from a female donor in good health and CMV-seronegative.

This clone has only one observation. The chain uses TRBV11-2 and TRBJ2-7, with 9 nucleotides matching TRBD1. Germline V gene data show CDR1 as SGHAT and CDR2 as FQNNGV. V dropped 6 bases and J dropped 2; count of bases not matched to a gene: 8. This CDR3 region has 15 residues. CDR3 DNA sequence: TGTGCCAGCAGACCCTCCGGGACAGGGCCCTACGAGCAGTACTTC. Protein product: CASRPSGTGPYEQYF.

As regards this clone: The sample contains more than one DNA sequence encoding this CDR3. This chain joins TRBV6-1 and TRBJ1-5; D is unresolved. The V end lost 4 bases, the J end lost 5 bases, and 9 bases lay between the germline ends. The germline V gene encodes CDR1 MNHNS and CDR2 SASEGT. This CDR3 is 13 amino acids long. This CDR3 reads CASSVNGDQPQHF. In DNA form, the CDR3 reads TGTGCCAGCAGTGTCAACGGAGATCAGCCCCAGCATTTT.

The rearrangement links TRBV4-1 to TRBJ2-7; D is uncertain. Germline CDR1 is MGHRA and CDR2 is YSYEKL. The CDR3 totals 15 residues. Trimming shortened V by 3 bases and J by 0 bases, and 12 bases separated the two germline ends. CDR3 in DNA: TGCGCCAGCAGCCAGGTGGCACAGTCCTCCTACGAGCAGTACTTC. Encoded protein: CASSQVAQSSYEQYF.

The J gene is TRBJ1-3, the V gene TRBV11-2; possible D gene TRBD1, 5 bases. Per the germline V gene, CDR1 is SGHAT and CDR2 is FQNNGV. This CDR3 is 15 amino acids long. The germline V and J ends were trimmed by 2 bases and 4 bases, with 12 bases remaining between them. This CDR3 reads CASSLSGTNGNTIYF. The CDR3 region has the DNA TGTGCCAGCAGCTTATCCGGGACTAACGGAAACACCATATATTTT.

CDR3: CATSGVRNEQFF. The CDR3 nucleotides read TGTGCGACTTCCGGGGTTAGGAATGAGCAGTTCTTC. The gene calls are TRBV11-3 and TRBJ2-1, with D possibly being TRBD2 (5 bases). The CDR3 has 12 amino acids. Germline lookup yields CDR1 SGHNT and CDR2 YENEEA.

The CDR3 region is CATPQGLAGNNEQFF. The CDR3 nucleotides read TGTGCCACACCTCAGGGACTAGCGGGCAACAATGAGCAGTTCTTC. The V gene is TRBV2, the J gene TRBJ2-1, with 12 bases matching TRBD2. The CDR3 extends over 15 amino acids. J gave up 5 bases and V 10 bases, and 9 bases lay outside the gene matches. CDR1 SNHLY and CDR2 FYNNEI come from the germline V gene.

This chain connects TRBV5-1 to TRBJ2-3; 13 positions match TRBD2. This CDR3 spans 18 amino acids. V shed 0 bases, J shed 6 bases, and the junction held 10 bases outside the gene matches. CDR1 and CDR2 (germline): SGHRS, YFSETQ. Here the CDR3 reads CASSLVTSGRVSLDTQYF. DNA of the CDR3: TGCGCCAGCAGCTTGGTAACTAGCGGGAGGGTATCCCTCGATACGCAGTATTTT.

The rearrangement uses TRBV6-5 and TRBJ2-6, with unresolved D. Germline CDR1 MNHEY, CDR2 SVGAGI. The CDR3 contains 15 residues. Between the trimmed V and J ends, which lost 2 bases and 0 bases, there was a span of 5 bases. CDR3 sequence: CASSYQISGANVLTF. The CDR3 DNA is TGTGCCAGCAGTTACCAAATCTCTGGGGCCAACGTCCTGACTTTC.

The rearrangement uses TRBV6-5 and TRBJ2-1, with no clear D. Germline values: CDR1 MNHEY, CDR2 SVGAGI. The CDR3 contains 13 residues. Trimming removed 5 bases at V and 0 bases at J, with 5 bases between. In nucleotides, the CDR3 is TGTGCCAGCAGTCCAGACTCCTACAATGAGCAGTTCTTC. This translates into CASSPDSYNEQFF.

The chain couples TRBV28 to TRBJ2-6; no reliable D call. Germline V gene data show CDR1 as MDHEN and CDR2 as SYDVKM. Trimming pared 8 bases from V and 0 bases from J, leaving 20 bases between. The CDR3 is 18 amino acids. For the CDR3, the DNA is TGTGCCAGCTCCAACCCCTCGGTCCGTACCTCTGGGGCCAACGTCCTGACTTTC. It encodes CASSNPSVRTSGANVLTF.

This chain connects TRBV5-1 to TRBJ2-3; 7 bases align to TRBD1. The CDR3 loop spans 14 amino acids. V lost 3 bases to trimming and J lost 4 bases; unmatched junction nucleotides: 5. The germline V gene has CDR1 SGHRS and CDR2 YFSETQ. The CDR3 protein is CASSYDRVADTQYF. For the CDR3, the DNA is TGCGCCAGCAGCTATGACAGGGTAGCAGATACGCAGTATTTT.

The chain employs TRBV7-8 and TRBJ2-7; TRBD1 agrees at 10 bases. This CDR3 has 19 residues. Germline loops: CDR1 SGHVS, CDR2 FQNEAQ. V was clipped by 6 bases and J by 4 bases; unmatched bases: 21. The CDR3 loop reads CASSLPTRGPGQGQYEQYF. CDR3 DNA: TGTGCCAGCAGTTTACCGACTCGAGGCCCGGGACAGGGGCAGTACGAGCAGTACTTC.

This chain links TRBV11-3 with TRBJ2-7; the D gene is possibly TRBD2 (6 bases). Trimming stripped 5 bases from V and 6 bases from J, with 14 bases between. This CDR3 is built from 13 residues. Germline V gives CDR1 SGHNT, CDR2 YENEEA. The CDR3 nucleotides read TGTGCCAGCAGCGCCGCGGGGCTCAGCGAGCAGTACTTC. Translated, it gives CASSAAGLSEQYF.

The chain combines TRBV5-1 with TRBJ2-5; 8 nucleotides line up with TRBD2. V lost 0 bases, J lost 5 bases, and 9 bases stayed unmatched. The CDR3 contains 16 residues. Germline CDR1 and CDR2: SGHRS and YFSETQ. The CDR3: CASSLEPGGPRETQYF. Here the CDR3 DNA reads TGCGCCAGCAGCTTGGAACCGGGAGGGCCGAGGGAGACCCAGTACTTC. Full variable domain (rest looked up from reference TRBV5-1 and TRBJ2-5): KAGVTQTPRYLIKTRGQQVTLSCSPISGHRSVSWYQQTPGQGLQFLFEYFSETQRNKGNFPGRFSGRQFSNSRSEMNVSTLELGDSALYLCASSLEPGGPRETQYFGPGTRLLVL.

The rearrangement joins TRBV27 to TRBJ1-4; D unclear. Germline V gene lookup returns CDR1 MNHEY and CDR2 SMNVEV (reference sequence). The CDR3 extends over 14 amino acids. V was pared by 8 bases and J by 6 bases, with 16 bases between. DNA of the CDR3: TGTGCCAGCTGGAGAGCGGGCGGGTATGAAAAACTGTTTTTT. Amino acids: CASWRAGGYEKLFF.

The chain joins TRBV6-6 to TRBJ1-5; perhaps TRBD1 as D (5 bases). Germline lookup yields CDR1 MNHNY and CDR2 SVGAGI (reference sequence). This CDR3 is 13 amino acids long. The V and J ends lost 2 bases and 7 bases respectively, with 9 bases between them. CDR3 sequence (DNA): TGTGCCAGCAGTTACATGGGGGGGCAGCCCCAGCATTTT. Translated, it gives CASSYMGGQPQHF.

This chain uses TRBV2 with TRBJ1-5; D may be TRBD1 (5 bases). V was pared by 3 bases and J by 2 bases, with 14 bases between. CDR1 is SNHLY and CDR2 is FYNNEI in the germline V gene. The length of the CDR3 is 16 residues. The CDR3: CASSESPRAGNQPQHF. In nucleotides, the CDR3 is TGTGCCAGCAGTGAGTCCCCCAGGGCTGGCAATCAGCCCCAGCATTTT.

This clone appeared a few times. The chain recombines TRBV28 with TRBJ1-1, with D uncertain. This CDR3 has 13 residues. V dropped 7 bases and J dropped 5 bases, with 14 bases sitting between them. CDR1 is MDHEN and CDR2 is SYDVKM in the germline V gene. The CDR3 sequence is CASTSVRRTEAFF. CDR3 DNA sequence: TGTGCCAGCACTTCGGTCCGGAGAACTGAAGCTTTCTTT.

The chain recombines TRBV5-1 with TRBJ2-5; a weak D match, TRBD2 (7 bases). This CDR3 spans 15 amino acids. V shed 3 bases and J shed 4 bases, with 16 bases lying between them. Germline V lookup: CDR1 SGHRS, CDR2 YFSETQ. The CDR3 bases are TGCGCCAGCAGCTGGCGCTCAGGGGAGGGAGAGACCCAGTACTTC. Its translation is CASSWRSGEGETQYF.

The V and J genes are TRBV27 and TRBJ2-7; the D gene is possibly TRBD2 (7 bases). V lost 3 bases, J lost 5 bases, and 17 bases lay in between. This CDR3 has 15 residues. In germline, CDR1 is MNHEY, CDR2 SMNVEV (reference sequence). The CDR3 DNA reads TGTGCCAGCAGTTTTCGTGGGGGGGCGAGGGACGAGCAGTACTTC. Encoded protein: CASSFRGGARDEQYF.

The chain links TRBV19 to TRBJ2-3; D perhaps matches TRBD1 (5 bases). This CDR3 has 14 residues. V dropped 4 bases and J dropped 4 bases, with 12 bases sitting between them. The germline V gene has CDR1 LNHDA and CDR2 SQIVND (reference sequence). The CDR3 protein is CASSTGSVSDTQYF. CDR3 nucleotide sequence: TGTGCCAGTAGTACAGGGTCTGTGTCAGATACGCAGTATTTT.

The chain has TRBV7-2 and TRBJ2-4; 7 bases line up with TRBD2. This CDR3 spans 16 amino acids. With V trimmed by 1 base and J by 3 bases, 6 bases remained unmatched. The germline gives CDR1 SGHTA, CDR2 FQGNSA. CDR3 protein: CASSLVAGDFKNIQYF. The DNA of the CDR3 is TGTGCCAGCAGCTTAGTGGCGGGAGATTTCAAAAACATTCAGTACTTC.

Notes on this clone: Other DNA sequences within the sample encode an identical CDR3. V usage is TRBV18 and J usage is TRBJ1-2; 7 bases are a match to TRBD1. V lost 3 bases, J lost 2 bases, and 0 bases stayed unmatched. The CDR3 loop spans 13 amino acids. CDR1 is KGHSH and CDR2 is LQKENI in the germline V gene. The CDR3 nucleotides read TGTGCCAGCTCACCGGACAGGAACTATGGCTACACCTTC. Encoded protein: CASSPDRNYGYTF.

The table lists this clone with a count of one. Sequence at one end of the junction differs from germline and may be a read error. The rearrangement links TRBV7-9 to TRBJ1-2; 7 bases align to TRBD1. CDR1 is SEHNR and CDR2 is FQNEAQ in the germline V gene (reference sequence). This CDR3 spans 15 amino acids. The CDR3 protein is CSSSFGTEINYGYTF. CDR3 coding DNA: TGTTCCAGCAGCTTCGGGACAGAGATAAACTATGGCTACACCTTC.

CDR3 DNA: TGTGCCAGCAGCTTAGGGTCGACAGGGAGGAATGAGCAGTTCTTC. Protein: CASSLGSTGRNEQFF. The gene calls are TRBV7-6 and TRBJ2-1, with a possible D match to TRBD1 (7 bases). Germline CDR1 is SGHVS and CDR2 is FNYEAQ. The ends were cut back, 1 base at V and 7 bases at J, with 14 bases in the middle. CDR3 size: 15 residues.

J is TRBJ1-4 and V is TRBV4-1; weak D call: TRBD1 (5 bases). Germline CDR1 and CDR2: MGHRA and YSYEKL. Trimming pared 8 bases from V and 2 bases from J, leaving 12 bases between. The CDR3 has 14 amino acids. The CDR3 sequence is CASGWAGTNEKLFF. CDR3 sequence (DNA): TGCGCCAGCGGATGGGCAGGGACTAATGAAAAACTGTTTTTT.

This clone turned up a few times. One end of the junction does not line up with germline, which may come from a read error. The chain has TRBV7-9 and TRBJ2-7, with TRBD2 matching over 7 bases. This CDR3 has 16 residues. Germline CDR1 is SEHNR and CDR2 is FQNEAQ (reference sequence). This chain's CDR3 is CSSSLGSASGGYEQYF. In nucleotides, the CDR3 is TGTTCCAGCAGCTTAGGTTCGGCTAGCGGTGGCTACGAGCAGTACTTC.

The J gene is TRBJ1-1, the V gene TRBV30, with 7 bases lining up with TRBD1. The CDR3 has 13 amino acids. Germline loops: CDR1 GTSNPN, CDR2 SVGIG (reference sequence). With V trimmed by 0 bases and J by 8 bases, 6 bases remained unmatched. DNA of the CDR3: TGTGCCTGGAGTGTATGGGGACAGAAAGAAGCTTTCTTT. This sequence encodes CAWSVWGQKEAFF.

The sample holds a few counts of this clone. The rearrangement joins TRBV11-3 to TRBJ2-7; D unclear. Trimming stripped 2 bases from V and 6 bases from J, with 8 bases between. The length of the CDR3 is 12 residues. The germline V gene encodes CDR1 SGHNT and CDR2 YENEEA. This chain's CDR3 is CASSLNIPEQYF. As DNA, the CDR3 is TGTGCCAGCAGCTTAAATATTCCCGAGCAGTACTTC.

The V call is TRBV28, the J call TRBJ2-1; 8 bases line up with TRBD1. J gave up 2 bases and V 3 bases, and 0 bases lay outside the gene matches. The CDR3 length is 14 residues. Per the germline V gene, CDR1 is MDHEN and CDR2 is SYDVKM. This chain's CDR3 is CASSFRGPYNEQFF. The CDR3 region has the DNA TGTGCCAGCAGTTTCAGGGGGCCCTACAATGAGCAGTTCTTC.